The present T cell receptor (beta chain) was sequenced within a study of T cell repertoires in cytomegalovirus infection. TCRdb used MiXCR to reprocess the reads, holding one entry per CDR3 protein. The data contain about 830,000 distinct CDR3 sequences, roughly 33% of them singletons. This clonotype was seen just once. As yet, its antigen is unknown. Germline V lookup: CDR1 LNHDA, CDR2 SQIVND (reference sequence). Trimming pared 3 bases from V and 10 bases from J, leaving 12 bases between. This CDR3 has 12 amino acids. Sequencing used cultured CD8+ T cells from PBMCs, obtained from culture after CMV antigen stimulation. The receptor comes from a human donor in good health (CMV status not recorded). Some clones in this sample may be carry-over from other donors' samples. V gene TRBV19 combines with J gene TRBJ1-1; no clear D. The CDR3 DNA follows: TGTGCCAGTAGTATTCCCGGTCGGGGAGCTTTCTTT. Translating it yields CASSIPGRGAFF.